Below are 9 T cell receptor beta chains sequenced from a single sample in a study of blood T cell repertoires in COVID-19. Assay used: immunoSEQ multiplex PCR; TCRdb lists only in-frame clones, some missing. Here the sample spans about 120,000 clones, 78% being singletons. Material for sequencing was peripheral blood. The receptors come from a man in his 70s with acute or convalescent COVID-19.

The chain carries TRBV10-2 and TRBJ2-1; 8 bases match TRBD2. Losses at the gene ends were 0 bases for V and 0 bases for J; bases not matched to a gene: 4. Germline V gives CDR1 WSHSY, CDR2 SAAADI. This CDR3 has 17 residues. CDR3 bases: TGCGCCAGCAGTGAGTCGGACGGGGGGGCCTCCTACAATGAGCAGTTCTTC. Translation gives CASSESDGGASYNEQFF.

The chain uses TRBV4-1 and TRBJ1-2, with D unresolved. V lost 0 bases to trimming and J lost 5 bases, with 13 bases between them. The CDR3 consists of 15 residues. Germline-derived CDR1 and CDR2 are MGHRA and YSYEKL. The CDR3 DNA follows: TGCGCCAGCAGCCAAGATTTGGGCAGGATATATGGCTACACCTTC. Protein product: CASSQDLGRIYGYTF.

The rearrangement uses TRBV7-2 and TRBJ1-4; D possibly corresponds to TRBD1 (6 bases). The V and J ends lost 4 bases and 3 bases respectively, with 12 bases between them. The CDR3 is 15 amino acids. Per germline, CDR1 SGHTA and CDR2 FQGNSA. Written as DNA, the CDR3 is TGTGCCAGCAGCTCCACAGGGAGGGCTAATGAAAAACTGTTTTTT. Encoded protein: CASSSTGRANEKLFF. Combining the CDR3 with reference TRBV7-2 and TRBJ1-4 gives the whole variable domain GAGVSQSPSNKVTEKGKDVELRCDPISGHTALYWYRQSLGQGLEFLIYFQGNSAPDKSGLPSDRFSAERTGGSVSTLTIQRTQQEDSAVYLCASSSTGRANEKLFFGSGTQLSVL.

This sequence joins TRBV11-3 and TRBJ2-7, with 7 nucleotides matching TRBD1. After removal of 0 bases from V and 6 bases from J, the junction contained 11 bases not matched to a gene. The CDR3 loop spans 16 amino acids. Germline-derived CDR1 and CDR2 are SGHNT and YENEEA. The CDR3 DNA sequence: TGTGCCAGCAGCTTAGAAGGGGGCAGGGCGAGGGGCGAGCAGTACTTC. Protein product: CASSLEGGRARGEQYF. The variable domain in full, completed from reference TRBV11-3 and TRBJ2-7, reads EAGVVQSPRYKIIEKKQPVAFWCNPISGHNTLYWYLQNLGQGPELLIRYENEEAVDDSQLPKDRFSAERLKGVDSTLKIQPAELGDSAVYLCASSLEGGRARGEQYFGPGTRLTVT.

The V gene is TRBV9, the J gene TRBJ2-1; 10 nucleotides match TRBD1. From germline, CDR1 is SGDLS and CDR2 YYNGEE. The V and J ends lost 6 bases and 9 bases, in that order; junction bases with no gene match: 6. The CDR3 is 13 amino acids. The CDR3, as DNA: TGTGCCAGCACCGGGACAGGGGCCGGTGAGCAGTTCTTC. Translated, it gives CASTGTGAGEQFF.

This chain uses TRBV27 with TRBJ2-3; the D gene is possibly TRBD2 (5 bases). V lost 6 bases and J 0 bases, leaving 13 bases between the germline ends. The CDR3 length is 15 residues. Germline V lookup: CDR1 MNHEY, CDR2 SMNVEV (reference sequence). The CDR3 spells CASSSPRRSTDTQYF. The CDR3 bases are TGTGCCAGCAGCTCTCCCAGGAGGAGCACAGATACGCAGTATTTT.

The sample holds a few counts of this clone. V gene TRBV4-2 combines with J gene TRBJ2-4; D gene uncertain. Trimming took off 2 bases at V and 6 bases at J, with 11 bases between the two ends. Germline V lookup: CDR1 LGHNA, CDR2 YNFKEQ. The CDR3 is 14 amino acids. CDR3 sequence: CASSQSQVGNIQYF. CDR3 nucleotides: TGTGCCAGCAGCCAATCCCAGGTCGGAAACATTCAGTACTTC.

The chain joins TRBV28 to TRBJ1-3, with 8 bases matching TRBD1. The CDR3 loop spans 16 amino acids. The germline CDR1 and CDR2 sequences are MDHEN and SYDVKM. V lost 4 bases to trimming and J lost 7 bases; unmatched junction nucleotides: 12. The DNA for the CDR3 is TGTGCCAGCAGTTCAAGGACAGGGCGAACCGGCAACACCATATATTTT. Its protein is CASSSRTGRTGNTIYF.

The chain uses TRBV30 and TRBJ2-7; a weak D match, TRBD2 (6 bases). Between the trimmed V and J ends, which lost 7 bases and 2 bases, there was a span of 15 bases. CDR1 GTSNPN and CDR2 SVGIG come from the germline V gene (reference sequence). This CDR3 contains 13 residues. CDR3 in amino acids: CASRRGRTYEQYF. Here the CDR3 DNA reads TGTGCCTCCCGGAGGGGCAGAACCTACGAGCAGTACTTC. Based on the CDR3 plus reference TRBV30 and TRBJ2-7, the full variable domain is SQTIHQWPATLVQPVGSPLSLECTVEGTSNPNLYWYRQAAGRGLQLLFYSVGIGQISSEVPQNLSASRPQDRQFILSSKKLLLSDSGFYLCASRRGRTYEQYFGPGTRLTVT.